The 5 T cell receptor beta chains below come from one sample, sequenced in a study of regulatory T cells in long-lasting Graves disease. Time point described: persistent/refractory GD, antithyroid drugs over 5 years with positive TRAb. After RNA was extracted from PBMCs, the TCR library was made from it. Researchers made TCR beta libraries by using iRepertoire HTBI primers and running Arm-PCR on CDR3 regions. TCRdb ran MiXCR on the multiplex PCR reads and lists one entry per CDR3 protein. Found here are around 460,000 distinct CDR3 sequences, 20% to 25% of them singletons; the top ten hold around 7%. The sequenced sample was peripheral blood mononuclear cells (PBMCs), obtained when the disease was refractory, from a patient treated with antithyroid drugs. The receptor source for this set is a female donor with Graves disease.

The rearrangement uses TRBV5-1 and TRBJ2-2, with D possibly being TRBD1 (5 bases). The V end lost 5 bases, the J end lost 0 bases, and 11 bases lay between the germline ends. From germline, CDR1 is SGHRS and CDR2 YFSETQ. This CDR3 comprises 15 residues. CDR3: CASSPGASNTGELFF. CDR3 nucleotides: TGCGCCAGCAGTCCTGGGGCTTCGAACACCGGGGAGCTGTTTTTT.

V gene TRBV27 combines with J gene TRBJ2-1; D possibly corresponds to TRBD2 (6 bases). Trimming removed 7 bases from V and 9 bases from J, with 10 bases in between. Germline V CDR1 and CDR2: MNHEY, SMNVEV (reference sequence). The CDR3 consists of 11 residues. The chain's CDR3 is CASTLGGEQFF. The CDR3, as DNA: TGTGCCAGCACTTTGGGGGGTGAGCAGTTCTTC.

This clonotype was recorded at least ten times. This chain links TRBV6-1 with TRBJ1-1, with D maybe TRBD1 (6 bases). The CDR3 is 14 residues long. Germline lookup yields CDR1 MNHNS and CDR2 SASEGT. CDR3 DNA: TGTGCTTCCTCCAGGGACACCACGCATACTGAAGCTTTCTTT. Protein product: CASSRDTTHTEAFF.

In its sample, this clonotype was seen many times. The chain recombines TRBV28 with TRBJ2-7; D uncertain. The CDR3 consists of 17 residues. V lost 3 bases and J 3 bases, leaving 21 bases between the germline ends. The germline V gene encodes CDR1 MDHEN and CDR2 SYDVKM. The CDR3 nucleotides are TGTGCCAGCAGTTTTAAGTGGAACGTCGGACGGAGCTACGAGCAGTACTTC. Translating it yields CASSFKWNVGRSYEQYF.

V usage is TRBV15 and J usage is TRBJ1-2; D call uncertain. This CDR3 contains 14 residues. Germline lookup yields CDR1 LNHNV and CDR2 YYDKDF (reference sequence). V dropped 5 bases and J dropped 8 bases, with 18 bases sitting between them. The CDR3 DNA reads TGTGCCACCAGCCACCCCAGCGAGAGACGCGGCTACACCTTC. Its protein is CATSHPSERRGYTF.